Below are 23 T cell receptor beta chains sequenced from a single sample in a study of shared clonotypes between healthy human individuals. Naive CD8 cells, CD45RO-negative and positively selected for CCR7, excluded terminally differentiated effector memory CD45RA+ cells. TCRdb keeps only in-frame clones here, not all; method: immunoSEQ multiplex PCR. This table has 2 million to 2.5 million clones, about 95% appearing once. The specimen sequenced was naive CD8+ T cells sorted from blood. Every receptor here comes from a man aged 18 to 29 in good health.

V gene TRBV2 combines with J gene TRBJ2-2; D not certain. This CDR3 has 17 residues. Germline CDR1 is SNHLY and CDR2 is FYNNEI. V was shortened by 7 bases and J by 2 bases, with 20 bases between the two germline ends. The CDR3 reads CASTGLKGAPNTGELFF. The CDR3 nucleotides are TGTGCCAGCACTGGATTAAAAGGTGCCCCTAACACCGGGGAGCTGTTTTTT.

This chain uses TRBV6-1 with TRBJ2-1; possible D gene TRBD2, 6 bases. The V end lost 8 bases, the J end lost 2 bases, and 16 bases lay between the germline ends. CDR1 is MNHNS and CDR2 is SASEGT in the germline V gene. The CDR3 is made up of 15 amino acids. For the CDR3, the DNA is TGTGCCAGCTTCCCCGGGACTGCCCCCTACAATGAGCAGTTCTTC. Encoded protein: CASFPGTAPYNEQFF.

This chain connects TRBV7-8 to TRBJ2-3; a possible D gene is TRBD2 (6 bases). The germline V gene encodes CDR1 SGHVS and CDR2 FQNEAQ. The CDR3 has 16 residues. V dropped 0 bases and J dropped 6 bases, with 16 bases sitting between them. The DNA for the CDR3 is TGTGCCAGCAGCTTAGCGCAGGGCGGGGTTACGGATACGCAGTATTTT. Its protein product is CASSLAQGGVTDTQYF.

V is TRBV5-8 and J is TRBJ1-2; no clear D gene. V dropped 0 bases and J dropped 1 base, with 7 bases sitting between them. Germline V lookup: CDR1 SGHTS, CDR2 YDEGEE. The length of the CDR3 is 14 residues. For the CDR3, the DNA is TGTGCCAGCAGCTTGGTTCGGGATAACTATGGCTACACCTTC. Its translation: CASSLVRDNYGYTF.

This chain connects TRBV11-2 to TRBJ2-1; 12 bases line up with TRBD2. CDR1 and CDR2 from the germline V gene are SGHAT and FQNNGV. The CDR3 is made up of 17 amino acids. The V and J ends lost 5 bases and 8 bases, in that order; junction bases with no gene match: 13. DNA of the CDR3: TGTGCCAGCAGCCTCCTCAGACTAGCGGGAGCTGTGGATGAGCAGTTCTTC. Residues: CASSLLRLAGAVDEQFF.

The chain joins TRBV7-8 to TRBJ2-1; a weak D match, TRBD2 (6 bases). V was shortened by 1 base and J by 4 bases, with 14 bases between the two germline ends. The CDR3 is made up of 16 amino acids. CDR1 and CDR2 (germline): SGHVS, FQNEAQ. DNA for the CDR3: TGTGCCAGCAGCTTAGTATCGAGCGGGTATTACAATGAGCAGTTCTTC. Its translation is CASSLVSSGYYNEQFF.

V usage is TRBV28 and J usage is TRBJ2-3; perhaps D is TRBD1 or TRBD2 (5 bases each). V was pared by 5 bases and J by 1 base, with 13 bases between. The CDR3 spans 15 residues. CDR1 and CDR2 from the germline V gene are MDHEN and SYDVKM. CDR3 in DNA: TGTGCCAGCAGTGCCCGGGACGGCCGCACAGATACGCAGTATTTT. This translates into CASSARDGRTDTQYF.

The chain has TRBV7-2 and TRBJ2-7; 13 nucleotides agree with TRBD2. Germline V gene sequence: CDR1 SGHTA, CDR2 FQGNSA. The V segment lost 3 bases and the J segment 5 bases; nucleotides outside the gene matches: 10. The CDR3 is 17 amino acids. CDR3 DNA: TGTGCCAGCAGCTTCTTTGGACTAGCGGGAGAATGGAACGAGCAGTACTTC. This codes for CASSFFGLAGEWNEQYF.

The CDR3 is CASSQIRDRSSYEQYF. CDR3 nucleotide sequence: TGTGCCAGCAGCCAGATAAGGGACAGGAGCTCCTACGAGCAGTACTTC. The chain carries TRBV7-9 and TRBJ2-7; 8 nucleotides line up with TRBD1. This CDR3 is 16 amino acids long. Germline V gene data show CDR1 as SEHNR and CDR2 as FQNEAQ (reference sequence). Unmatched junction bases numbered 9, after V lost 5 bases and J lost 0 bases.

The chain couples TRBV6-6 to TRBJ2-7; maybe TRBD2 (6 bases). This CDR3 contains 13 residues. Trimming removed 7 bases from V and 5 bases from J, with 15 bases in between. Germline CDR1 MNHNY, CDR2 SVGAGI (reference sequence). CDR3 DNA sequence: TGTGCCAGCAAAGCGGGCCTGGCCGACGAGCAGTACTTC. Amino acids: CASKAGLADEQYF.

The table lists this clone with a count of one. One junction end disagrees with the germline gene, perhaps due to a read error. The rearrangement uses TRBV30 and TRBJ1-5; the match to TRBD1 covers 8 bases. The CDR3 runs to 15 residues. Germline CDR1 and CDR2: GTSNPN and SVGIG (reference sequence). The CDR3 DNA sequence: TGTGCCTGGAGTGTAGGGGCAGGGGGCAACCAGCCCCAGCATTTT. This translates into CAWSVGAGGNQPQHF.

This chain links TRBV12-5 with TRBJ2-7; TRBD2 matches at 8 bases. Germline V gene sequence: CDR1 LGHNT, CDR2 FRNRAP. This CDR3 comprises 16 residues. The V gene end was trimmed by 2 bases and the J gene end by 4 bases; junction bases not matched to a gene: 10. The CDR3 loop is CASGLPGGPVSYEQYF. The DNA for the CDR3 is TGTGCTAGTGGTTTGCCGGGAGGGCCGGTTTCGTACGAGCAGTACTTC. The whole variable domain, remainder taken from reference TRBV12-5 and TRBJ2-7, is DARVTQTPRHKVTEMGQEVTMRCQPILGHNTVFWYRQTMMQGLELLAYFRNRAPLDDSGMPKDRFSAEMPDATLATLKIQPSEPRDSAVYFCASGLPGGPVSYEQYFGPGTRLTVT.

The chain's CDR3 is CASSLGLAGTREQYF. The CDR3 DNA reads TGTGCCAGCAGCTTGGGACTAGCGGGGACCCGCGAGCAGTACTTC. V and J are TRBV27 and TRBJ2-7; TRBD2 aligns across 13 bases. Per germline, CDR1 MNHEY and CDR2 SMNVEV (reference sequence). The CDR3 runs to 15 residues. V lost 6 bases to trimming and J lost 6 bases; unmatched junction nucleotides: 8.

The chain joins TRBV28 to TRBJ2-1, with D perhaps matching TRBD1 (5 bases). V was clipped by 6 bases and J by 0 bases, with 15 bases between them. Per germline, CDR1 MDHEN and CDR2 SYDVKM. There are 16 residues in the CDR3. DNA for the CDR3: TGTGCCAGCAGCCAACCTCAGGGTGGCTCCTACAATGAGCAGTTCTTC. Residues: CASSQPQGGSYNEQFF.

The V gene is TRBV4-3, the J gene TRBJ2-7, with 7 nucleotides matching TRBD1. Germline CDR1 and CDR2: LGHNA and YSLEER. V lost 4 bases to trimming and J lost 0 bases; unmatched junction nucleotides: 3. This CDR3 has 14 amino acids. The CDR3 region has the DNA TGCGCCAGCAGCCTGACAGGGAGCTCCTACGAGCAGTACTTC. This encodes CASSLTGSSYEQYF.

The chain links TRBV29-1 to TRBJ1-1; no clear D gene. Trimming removed 4 bases from V and 3 bases from J, with 24 bases in between. The CDR3 extends over 17 amino acids. Looked up from germline, CDR1 is SQVTM and CDR2 is ANQGSEA. The CDR3 region is CSVGTSNGPWEDTEAFF. CDR3 bases: TGCAGCGTTGGGACGTCAAACGGGCCTTGGGAGGACACTGAAGCTTTCTTT.

The J gene is TRBJ1-2, the V gene TRBV29-1, with D unclear. The germline V and J ends were trimmed by 4 bases and 4 bases, with 10 bases remaining between them. Germline V gene lookup returns CDR1 SQVTM and CDR2 ANQGSEA. CDR3 length: 12 residues. As DNA, the CDR3 is TGCAGCGTTGGGCCAGCGCCCTATGGCTACACCTTC. It specifies CSVGPAPYGYTF.

This clone appeared a single time. One junction end does not reproduce the germline sequence, and a read error may be involved. The V and J genes are TRBV7-3 and TRBJ2-3; D tentatively fits TRBD1 or TRBD2 (5 bases each). The CDR3 has 13 amino acids. Germline V lookup: CDR1 SGHTA, CDR2 FQGTGA. The CDR3 DNA reads TGTACCAGCAGCCGAGGGGTCACAGATACGCAGTATTTT. Its translation is CTSSRGVTDTQYF.

The J gene is TRBJ2-1, the V gene TRBV5-4, with D possibly TRBD1 on 6 matching bases. CDR3 length: 16 residues. Germline V gene lookup returns CDR1 SGHNT and CDR2 YYREEE (reference sequence). Trimming removed 2 bases at V and 0 bases at J, with 12 bases between. The CDR3 sequence: CASSFWDTSSYNEQFF. In DNA form, the CDR3 reads TGTGCCAGCAGCTTCTGGGACACAAGCTCCTACAATGAGCAGTTCTTC.

The V call is TRBV7-8, the J call TRBJ1-2; D gene ambiguous. The CDR3 is 14 residues long. Trimming left V 0 bases short and J 8 bases short, with 13 bases between. The germline CDR1 and CDR2 sequences are SGHVS and FQNEAQ. The CDR3 loop reads CASSLADAPGGYTF. In DNA form, the CDR3 reads TGTGCCAGCAGCTTAGCCGACGCGCCCGGGGGCTACACCTTC.

The chain carries TRBV27 and TRBJ1-1; TRBD1 aligns across 8 bases. The CDR3 covers 15 residues. With V trimmed by 10 bases and J by 4 bases, 14 bases remained unmatched. Looked up from germline, CDR1 is MNHEY and CDR2 is SMNVEV (reference sequence). CDR3 DNA: TGTGCCACAAGCCTAACTCCGACAGGGGCCACTGAAGCTTTCTTT. Amino acids: CATSLTPTGATEAFF.

The V call is TRBV4-1, the J call TRBJ2-7, with TRBD2 identical over 10 bases. Germline V gives CDR1 MGHRA, CDR2 YSYEKL. The V and J ends lost 0 bases and 3 bases, in that order; junction bases with no gene match: 2. This CDR3 has 15 residues. The CDR3 DNA reads TGCGCCAGCAGCCAAGAGACTAGCGGGTACTACGAGCAGTACTTC. It translates to CASSQETSGYYEQYF.

The chain employs TRBV7-9 and TRBJ1-4; 8 positions match TRBD1. This CDR3 is built from 14 residues. The ends lost 2 bases at V and 8 bases at J; junction bases unmatched: 4. Germline values: CDR1 SEHNR, CDR2 FQNEAQ (reference sequence). The CDR3 DNA is TGTGCCAGCAGCTTACCAGGGGGCCAGGAAAAACTGTTTTTT. Translated, it gives CASSLPGGQEKLFF.